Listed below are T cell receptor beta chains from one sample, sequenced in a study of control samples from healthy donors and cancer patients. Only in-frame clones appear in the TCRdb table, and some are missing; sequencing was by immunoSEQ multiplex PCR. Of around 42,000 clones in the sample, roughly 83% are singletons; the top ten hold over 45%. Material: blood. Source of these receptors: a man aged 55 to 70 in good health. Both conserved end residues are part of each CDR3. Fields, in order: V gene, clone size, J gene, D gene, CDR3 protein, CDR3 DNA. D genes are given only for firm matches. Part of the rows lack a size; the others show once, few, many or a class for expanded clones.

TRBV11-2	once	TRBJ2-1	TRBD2	CASSPGGARSYNEQFF	TGTGCCAGCAGCCCCGGGGGGGCCCGCTCCTACAATGAGCAGTTCTTC
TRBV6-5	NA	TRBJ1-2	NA	CASSYSGRGGYTF	TGTGCCAGCAGTTACTCGGGGCGGGGAGGCTACACCTTC
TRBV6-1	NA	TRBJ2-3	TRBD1	CASSEAGRWAGGVRDTQYF	TGTGCCAGCAGTGAAGCTGGCAGGTGGGCAGGGGGCGTGAGAGATACGCAGTATTTT
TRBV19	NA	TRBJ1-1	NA	CASINPERIRAFF	TGTGCCAGTATCAACCCCGAACGTATTCGAGCTTTCTTT
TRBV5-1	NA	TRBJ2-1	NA	CASSLNAISSYNEQFF	TGCGCCAGCAGCTTGAATGCAATAAGCTCCTACAATGAGCAGTTCTTC
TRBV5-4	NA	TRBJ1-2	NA	CASSFSYGYTF	TGTGCCAGCAGCTTTAGCTATGGCTACACCTTC
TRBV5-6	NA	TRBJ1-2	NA	CASSLFDRKYGYTF	TGTGCCAGCAGCTTATTCGACAGGAAATATGGCTACACCTTC
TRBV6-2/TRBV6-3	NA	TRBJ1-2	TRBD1	CASSYSRDRSNYGYTF	TGTGCCAGCAGTTACTCGAGGGACAGGAGCAACTATGGCTACACCTTC
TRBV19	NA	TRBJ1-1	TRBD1	CASSIDHRGSEAFF	TGTGCCAGTAGTATAGATCACAGGGGCTCTGAAGCTTTCTTT
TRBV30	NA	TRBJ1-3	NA	CAWSRLRSSGNTIYF	TGTGCCTGGAGTCGCCTCCGGAGCTCTGGAAACACCATATATTTT
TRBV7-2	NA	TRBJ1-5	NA	CASSLRQDQPQHF	TGTGCCAGCAGCTTACGACAGGATCAGCCCCAGCATTTT
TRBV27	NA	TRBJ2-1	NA	CASSSTGLIGNEQFF	TGTGCCAGCAGTTCCACCGGACTAATCGGCAATGAGCAGTTCTTC
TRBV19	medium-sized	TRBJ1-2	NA	CASNSPSNKYGYTF	TGTGCCAGTAACAGCCCCTCCAACAAGTATGGCTACACCTTC
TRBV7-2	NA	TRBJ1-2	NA	CASSLGQGLGYTF	TGTGCCAGCAGCTTAGGTCAGGGGTTGGGCTACACCTTC
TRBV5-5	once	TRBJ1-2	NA	CASSLAGQGIGYTF	TGTGCCAGCAGCTTGGCCGGGCAGGGGATCGGCTACACCTTC
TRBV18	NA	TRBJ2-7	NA	CASSPGSGGEQYF	TGTGCCAGCTCACCGGGGAGTGGTGGGGAGCAGTACTTC
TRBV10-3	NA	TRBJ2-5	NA	CAISESRGARQETQYF	TGTGCCATCAGTGAGTCGAGGGGGGCGAGGCAAGAGACCCAGTACTTC
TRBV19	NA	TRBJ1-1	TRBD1	CASRGQGGDTEAFF	TGTGCCAGTAGGGGACAGGGGGGTGACACTGAAGCTTTCTTT
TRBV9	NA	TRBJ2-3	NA	CASSVDDSTDTQYF	TGTGCCAGCAGCGTAGATGACAGCACAGATACGCAGTATTTT
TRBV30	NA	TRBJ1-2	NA	CAWSRDENYGYTF	TGTGCCTGGAGCCGGGATGAAAACTATGGCTACACCTTC
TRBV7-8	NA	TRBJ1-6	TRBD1	CASSPGDRINSPLHF	TGTGCCAGCAGCCCCGGGGACAGGATTAATTCACCCCTCCACTTT
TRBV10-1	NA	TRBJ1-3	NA	CASSDGKSGNTIYF	TGCGCCAGCAGTGATGGCAAATCTGGAAACACCATATATTTT
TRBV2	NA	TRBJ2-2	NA	CASSELRTSGELFF	TGTGCCAGCAGTGAATTGAGGACCTCCGGGGAGCTGTTTTTT
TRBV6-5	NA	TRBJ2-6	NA	CASKPSAGANVLTF	TGTGCCAGCAAACCCAGCGCCGGGGCCAACGTCCTGACTTTC
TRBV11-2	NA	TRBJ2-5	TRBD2	CASSPQLARGQETQYF	TGTGCCAGCAGCCCCCAACTAGCGAGGGGCCAAGAGACCCAGTACTTC
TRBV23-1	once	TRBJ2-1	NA	CASSHLQGSYNEQFF	TGCGCCAGCAGTCATCTACAGGGCTCCTACAATGAGCAGTTCTTC
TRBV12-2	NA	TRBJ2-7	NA	CASRLPRGYEQYF	TGTGCAAGTCGCTTACCCAGGGGATACGAGCAGTACTTC
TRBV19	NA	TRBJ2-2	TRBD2	CASIHLAGVTNTGELFF	TGTGCCAGTATCCATTTAGCGGGAGTTACGAACACCGGGGAGCTGTTTTTT
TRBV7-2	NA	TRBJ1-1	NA	CASSSRWGTEAFF	TGTGCCAGCAGCTCCCGGTGGGGCACTGAAGCTTTCTTT